This TCR beta chain was profiled in a study of cytomegalovirus exposure and HLA in healthy donors. Study-wide results and caveats: Later, TCR association rates were found to vary by HLA locus, highest for DRB1 and lowest for HLA-C. In a later analysis, V- and J-gene trimming of beta chains associated with a DCLRE1C missense variant, replicated independently.

V lost 4 bases and J 2 bases, leaving 19 bases between the germline ends. This CDR3 region has 16 residues. Looked up from germline, CDR1 is SGHRS and CDR2 is YFSETQ. In the case of this clone: Antigen unknown.

Healthy bone marrow donors formed the donor group. PCR amplification relied on 60 Vbeta primers (plus 13 Jbeta primers). Assay used: immunoSEQ multiplex PCR; TCRdb lists only in-frame clones, some missing. Of around 150,000 clones in the sample, 70% to 85% are singletons; the top ten hold more than 4%. Specimen: PBMCs. This TCR came from a man aged 40-49 years in good health and CMV-seropositive. The chain joins TRBV5-1 to TRBJ2-7, with a weak D call TRBD2 (6 bases). The CDR3 DNA reads as TGCGCCAGCAGCGTTGGTGGGAGGACGGAGGCCTACGAGCAGTACTTC. Its protein is CASSVGGRTEAYEQYF.